These 19 T cell receptor beta chains originate from one sample sequenced in a study of control samples from healthy donors and cancer patients. Sequencing used immunoSEQ multiplex PCR; TCRdb keeps in-frame clones, though not all of them. The sample lists approximately 100,000 clones, 80% to 90% occurring once. Sequenced input: blood. All receptors come from a young man in good health.

This chain links TRBV19 with TRBJ2-5; 8 bases agree with TRBD1. The CDR3 runs to 16 residues. With V trimmed by 4 bases and J by 2 bases, 9 bases remained unmatched. The V gene's germline CDR1 is LNHDA and CDR2 SQIVND (reference sequence). CDR3 sequence (DNA): TGTGCCAGTAGTAGTGAGGGGACAGGTCAGCAAGAGACCCAGTACTTC. This encodes CASSSEGTGQQETQYF.

The chain uses TRBV7-9 and TRBJ2-7; no definite D call. There are 14 residues in the CDR3. Germline-derived CDR1 and CDR2 are SEHNR and FQNEAQ (reference sequence). V was trimmed by 1 base and J by 4 bases, leaving 11 bases between them. CDR3 sequence reads: CASSLVLGDYEQYF. CDR3 nucleotides: TGTGCCAGCAGCTTAGTATTGGGCGATTACGAGCAGTACTTC.

This clone was observed at least ten times. V is TRBV28 and J is TRBJ1-3; D might be TRBD1 (5 bases). This CDR3 is built from 16 residues. Germline V gene lookup returns CDR1 MDHEN and CDR2 SYDVKM. V lost 4 bases and J lost 4, with 17 bases in between. The CDR3 sequence: CASSSPGGGRGNTIYF. DNA of the CDR3: TGTGCCAGCAGTTCCCCGGGTGGGGGGAGAGGAAACACCATATATTTT.

The chain has TRBV9 and TRBJ2-1, with 8 bases lining up with TRBD2. The CDR3 is 16 residues long. Trimming removed 1 base from V and 6 bases from J; junction bases left unmatched: 9. Per germline, CDR1 SGDLS and CDR2 YYNGEE. The CDR3 coding sequence is TGTGCCAGCAGCGTAATGACTAGCGTCGCTTCCAATGAGCAGTTCTTC. The encoded protein is CASSVMTSVASNEQFF.

This chain connects TRBV18 to TRBJ1-1; D perhaps matches TRBD1 (6 bases). Trimming left V 4 bases short and J 11 bases short, with 20 bases between. Germline-derived CDR1 and CDR2 are KGHSH and LQKENI. CDR3 size: 14 residues. The DNA of the CDR3 is TGTGCCAGCTCACAGGGGGGTGGACTAGTTGACGCTTTCTTT. It specifies CASSQGGGLVDAFF.

V gene TRBV5-4 combines with J gene TRBJ1-5; no clear D. Looked up from germline, CDR1 is SGHNT and CDR2 is YYREEE (reference sequence). This CDR3 spans 20 amino acids. The ends were cut back, 3 bases at V and 0 bases at J, with 25 bases in the middle. The CDR3 DNA reads TGTGCCAGCAGCTCGGTAGGAAGCCCCTTGATTCCCAATAGCAATCAGCCCCAGCATTTT. Translating gives CASSSVGSPLIPNSNQPQHF. Looking up the rest from reference TRBV5-4 and TRBJ1-5 gives the full variable domain: ETGVTQSPTHLIKTRGQQVTLRCSSQSGHNTVSWYQQALGQGPQFIFQYYREEENGRGNFPPRFSGLQFPNYSSELNVNALELDDSALYLCASSSVGSPLIPNSNQPQHFGDGTRLSIL.

The genes are TRBV3-1 (or the pseudogene TRBV3-2) and TRBJ1-5; the D is unclear. This CDR3 is built from 14 residues. Trimming stripped 1 base from V and 7 bases from J, with 11 bases between. Per the germline V gene, CDR1 is LGHDT and CDR2 is YNNKEL (reference sequence). CDR3: CASSQGRGGQPQHF. The DNA of the CDR3 is TGTGCCAGCAGCCAAGGTCGGGGAGGCCAGCCCCAGCATTTT.

V is TRBV9 and J is TRBJ2-2; D may match TRBD1 or TRBD2 (6 bases each). Germline V CDR1 and CDR2: SGDLS, YYNGEE. The CDR3 is made up of 12 amino acids. V was shortened by 2 bases and J by 9 bases, with 8 bases between the two germline ends. As DNA, the CDR3 is TGTGCCAGCAGCGTCGGGGGCTGGGAGCTGTTTTTT. Encoded protein: CASSVGGWELFF.

The chain has TRBV7-9 and TRBJ1-1; D not resolved. V lost 5 bases to trimming and J lost 4 bases, with 17 bases between them. This CDR3 has 15 residues. CDR1 is SEHNR and CDR2 is FQNEAQ in the germline V gene (reference sequence). The CDR3 DNA reads TGTGCCAGCAGCCCTGGCCTCTTACTGGGCACTGAAGCTTTCTTT. Translated: CASSPGLLLGTEAFF.

The chain carries TRBV19 and TRBJ2-1; D ambiguous. The CDR3 has 15 residues. CDR1 LNHDA and CDR2 SQIVND come from the germline V gene (reference sequence). The germline V and J ends were trimmed by 8 bases and 0 bases, with 14 bases remaining between them. Here the CDR3 DNA reads TGTGCCAGTTTAAAAACTCAGAGCTCCTACAATGAGCAGTTCTTC. Protein: CASLKTQSSYNEQFF.

J is TRBJ2-1 and V is TRBV19; TRBD2 matches at 13 bases. Germline V lookup: CDR1 LNHDA, CDR2 SQIVND (reference sequence). The trim removed 5 bases at V and 8 bases at J, leaving 9 bases unmatched. This CDR3 has 16 residues. In DNA form, the CDR3 reads TGTGCCAGTAGTCCTTGGACTAGCGGGAGTCTCTATGAGCAGTTCTTC. As protein: CASSPWTSGSLYEQFF. Filled out from reference TRBV19 and TRBJ2-1, the complete variable domain reads DGGITQSPKYLFRKEGQNVTLSCEQNLNHDAMYWYRQDPGQGLRLIYYSQIVNDFQKGDIAEGYSVSREKKESFPLTVTSAQKNPTAFYLCASSPWTSGSLYEQFFGPGTRLTVL.

This clone was recorded only once. This chain links TRBV4-3 with TRBJ2-4, with TRBD2 as a possible D gene (5 bases). V lost 3 bases to trimming and J lost 7 bases, with 16 bases between them. The V gene's germline CDR1 is LGHNA and CDR2 YSLEER. The CDR3 is made up of 15 amino acids. The DNA for the CDR3 is TGCGCCAGCAGCCAGGTTTGGCTAGCCGGGAACATTCAGTACTTC. This codes for CASSQVWLAGNIQYF.

This rearrangement joins TRBV6-5 to TRBJ2-7; 7 bases agree with TRBD1. Germline V lookup: CDR1 MNHEY, CDR2 SVGAGI. J was trimmed by 6 bases and V by 6 bases; bases with no gene match: 8. The CDR3 sequence is 13 residues long. The CDR3 loop reads CASSNRQGGEQYF. The CDR3 nucleotides are TGTGCCAGCAGCAATAGACAGGGTGGCGAGCAGTACTTC.

The V call is TRBV2, the J call TRBJ1-6, with a weak D call TRBD1 (5 bases). The CDR3 spans 16 residues. The germline V and J ends were trimmed by 7 bases and 7 bases, with 20 bases remaining between them. From germline, CDR1 is SNHLY and CDR2 FYNNEI. CDR3 nucleotide sequence: TGTGCCAGCACCGGAGGGGCTGGAAAAGCGAATTCACCCCTCCACTTT. This codes for CASTGGAGKANSPLHF.

Worth noting for this clone: Germline is not matched at one junction end, which may reflect a read error. This chain connects TRBV7-2 to TRBJ2-7; a possible D gene is TRBD2 (6 bases). The CDR3 loop spans 15 amino acids. Germline CDR1 reads SGHTA; CDR2 reads FQGNSA. CDR3 residues: CASSSSNLGTQERYF. The CDR3 DNA reads TGTGCCAGCAGCTCCTCTAACCTTGGGACTCAAGAGCGGTACTTC.

The rearrangement links TRBV19 to TRBJ1-1; tentative D call: TRBD1 (5 bases). Looked up from germline, CDR1 is LNHDA and CDR2 is SQIVND (reference sequence). The CDR3 extends over 14 amino acids. V was pared by 7 bases and J by 8 bases, with 20 bases between. This CDR3 reads CASIYNSRRGEAFF. Written as DNA, the CDR3 is TGTGCCAGTATCTATAACTCAAGGAGGGGCGAAGCTTTCTTT. Together with reference TRBV19 and TRBJ1-1, the CDR3 gives the full variable domain: DGGITQSPKYLFRKEGQNVTLSCEQNLNHDAMYWYRQDPGQGLRLIYYSQIVNDFQKGDIAEGYSVSREKKESFPLTVTSAQKNPTAFYLCASIYNSRRGEAFFGQGTRLTVV.

The table lists this clone with a count of one. The chain recombines TRBV7-6 with TRBJ2-1; D not certain. Germline V lookup: CDR1 SGHVS, CDR2 FNYEAQ. Trimming stripped 5 bases from V and 8 bases from J, with 19 bases between. The CDR3 consists of 15 residues. CDR3 DNA: TGTGCCAGCAGCCAAGCTGGGCCCCCTATGTATGAGCAGTTCTTC. Its protein is CASSQAGPPMYEQFF.

This clone came up a few times. The chain couples TRBV24-1 to TRBJ1-5; D not resolved. The germline V and J ends were trimmed by 3 bases and 1 base, with 0 bases remaining between them. The CDR3 has 12 amino acids. The V gene's germline CDR1 is KGHDR and CDR2 SFDVKD. The CDR3 nucleotides are TGTGCCACCAGTGATAGCAATCAGCCCCAGCATTTT. Its protein is CATSDSNQPQHF.

This clone was counted once. V and J are TRBV15 and TRBJ1-3; D perhaps matches TRBD1 (5 bases). Germline values: CDR1 LNHNV, CDR2 YYDKDF (reference sequence). The V gene lost 3 bases and the J gene lost 5 bases, with 8 bases spanning the gap. CDR3 length: 13 residues. The CDR3 loop reads CATSRGERNTIYF. CDR3 sequence (DNA): TGTGCCACCAGCAGGGGGGAAAGAAACACCATATATTTT.